This T cell receptor (beta chain) was found in a study of PD-1 blockade in mismatch repair-deficient tumors. General study findings and limits: After pembrolizumab, tumor-resident clones rose rapidly, then generally contracted before radiologic responses.

Concerning this clone: Its antigen is currently unknown. Relative to the germline gene, one junction end is altered; a read error may explain this.

This CDR3 spans 12 amino acids. From germline, CDR1 is MNHNS and CDR2 SASEGT. TCRs were sequenced from a few patients responding to pembrolizumab. Sequencing used immunoSEQ multiplex PCR; TCRdb keeps in-frame clones, though not all of them. The data contain 38,000 or so clones, roughly 84% of them singletons. The chain joins TRBV6-1 to TRBJ2-7; D gene ambiguous. Sequenced material: peripheral blood, taken roughly 76 weeks after starting pembrolizumab. The receptor comes from an adult with mismatch repair-deficient cancer. CDR3 sequence reads: CASSEDRSQQGF. The DNA of the CDR3 is TGTGCCAGCAGTGAAGACCGGTCGCAGCAAGGATTC.